This T cell receptor (beta chain) was recovered during a study of blood T cell repertoires in COVID-19. The table lists this clone with a count of one. Clones were read by immunoSEQ multiplex PCR, and TCRdb kept only the in-frame ones, dropping some. Altogether about 220,000 clones are present, 70% to 85% being singletons, with the ten largest covering 3% to 4%. Sequencing input: PBMCs or T cells enriched from blood (not recorded which). This sequence originates from a woman aged 55-69 years who had recovered from COVID-19.

The CDR3: CASSLYSQGGYTF. The CDR3, as DNA: TGTGCCAGCAGCTTGTATTCACAGGGTGGCTACACCTTC. The chain links TRBV5-6 to TRBJ1-2; D may be TRBD1 (6 bases). This CDR3 has 13 residues. The germline V gene has CDR1 SGHDT and CDR2 YYEEEE. V lost 1 base to trimming and J lost 7 bases, with 11 bases between them.